This TCR beta chain was retrieved from a study of blood T cell repertoires in COVID-19. In the study overall: Researchers got acute and convalescent COVID-19 samples from the United States, Italy and Spain. The analysed material was cDNA or gDNA that came from T cells, B-cell-depleted T cells, or PBMCs.

Generated by immunoSEQ multiplex PCR, the TCRdb table keeps only in-frame clones and is missing some. The data contain 200,000 to 250,000 clones, around 90% of them singletons. Trimming took off 4 bases at V and 7 bases at J, with 14 bases between the two ends. This CDR3 spans 14 amino acids. CDR1 and CDR2 from the germline V gene are SGHNT and YYREEE (reference sequence). The chain uses TRBV5-4 and TRBJ1-4; weak D call: TRBD1 (6 bases). The clonotype was recovered from a man aged 60 to 75 who had recovered from COVID-19. Specimen: peripheral blood. DNA for the CDR3: TGTGCCAGCAGCCCCCCAGGGGTTGGTGAAAAACTGTTTTTT. Its translation is CASSPPGVGEKLFF.